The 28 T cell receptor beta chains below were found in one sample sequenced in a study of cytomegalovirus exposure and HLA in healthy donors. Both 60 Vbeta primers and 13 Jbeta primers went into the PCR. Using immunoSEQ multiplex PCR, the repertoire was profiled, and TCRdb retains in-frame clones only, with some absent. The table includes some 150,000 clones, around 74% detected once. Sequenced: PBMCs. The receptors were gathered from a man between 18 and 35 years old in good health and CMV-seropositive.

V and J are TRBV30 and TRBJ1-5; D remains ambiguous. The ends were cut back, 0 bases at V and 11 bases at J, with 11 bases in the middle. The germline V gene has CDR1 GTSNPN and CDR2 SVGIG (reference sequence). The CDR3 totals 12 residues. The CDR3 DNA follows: TGTGCCTGGAGTGTGGAGGGCCCAGCCCAGCATTTT. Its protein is CAWSVEGPAQHF.

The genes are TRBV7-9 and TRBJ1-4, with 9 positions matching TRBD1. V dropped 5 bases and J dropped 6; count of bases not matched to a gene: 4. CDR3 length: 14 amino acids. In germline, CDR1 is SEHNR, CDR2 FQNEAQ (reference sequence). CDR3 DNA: TGTGCCAGCAGCCCCGGGACAGGGTATGAAAAACTGTTTTTT. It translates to CASSPGTGYEKLFF.

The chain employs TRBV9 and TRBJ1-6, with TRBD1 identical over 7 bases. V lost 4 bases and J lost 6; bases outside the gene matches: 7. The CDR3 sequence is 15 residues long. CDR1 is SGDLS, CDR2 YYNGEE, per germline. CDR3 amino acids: CASSTRQGGNSPLHF. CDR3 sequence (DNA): TGTGCCAGCAGCACCCGACAGGGCGGTAATTCACCCCTCCACTTT.

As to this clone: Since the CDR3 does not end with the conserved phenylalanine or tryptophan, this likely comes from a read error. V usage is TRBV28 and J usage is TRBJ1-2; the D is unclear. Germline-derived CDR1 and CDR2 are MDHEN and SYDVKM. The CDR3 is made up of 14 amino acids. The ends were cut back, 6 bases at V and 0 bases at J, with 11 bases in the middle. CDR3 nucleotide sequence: TGTGCCAGCAGCCTTATTACACCTAACTATGGCTACACCGTC. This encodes CASSLITPNYGYTV.

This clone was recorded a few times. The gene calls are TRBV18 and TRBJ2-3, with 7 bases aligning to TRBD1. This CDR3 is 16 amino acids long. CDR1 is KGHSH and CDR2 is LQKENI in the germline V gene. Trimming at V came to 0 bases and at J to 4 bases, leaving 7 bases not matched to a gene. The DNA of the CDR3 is TGTGCCAGCTCACCACCCCGCAGGGGGTCTCCAGATACGCAGTATTTT. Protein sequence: CASSPPRRGSPDTQYF.

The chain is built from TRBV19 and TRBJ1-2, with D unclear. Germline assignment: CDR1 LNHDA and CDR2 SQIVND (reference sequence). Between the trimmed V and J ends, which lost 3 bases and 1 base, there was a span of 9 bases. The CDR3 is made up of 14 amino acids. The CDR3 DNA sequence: TGTGCCAGTAGTATCATCCCGGTTAACTATGGCTACACCTTC. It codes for CASSIIPVNYGYTF.

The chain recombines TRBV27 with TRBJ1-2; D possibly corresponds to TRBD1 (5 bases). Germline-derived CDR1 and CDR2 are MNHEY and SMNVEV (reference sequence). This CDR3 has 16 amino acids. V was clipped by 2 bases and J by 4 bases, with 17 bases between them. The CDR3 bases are TGTGCCAGCAGTTTAAGGGGTGTGGCAGACTCCTATGGCTACACCTTC. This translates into CASSLRGVADSYGYTF.

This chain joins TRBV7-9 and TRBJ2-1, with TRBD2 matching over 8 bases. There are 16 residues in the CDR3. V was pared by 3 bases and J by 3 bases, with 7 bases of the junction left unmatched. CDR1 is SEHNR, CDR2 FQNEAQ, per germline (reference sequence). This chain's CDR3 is CASSFPTGGLYNEQFF. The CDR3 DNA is TGTGCCAGCAGCTTCCCAACGGGAGGGCTCTACAATGAGCAGTTCTTC.

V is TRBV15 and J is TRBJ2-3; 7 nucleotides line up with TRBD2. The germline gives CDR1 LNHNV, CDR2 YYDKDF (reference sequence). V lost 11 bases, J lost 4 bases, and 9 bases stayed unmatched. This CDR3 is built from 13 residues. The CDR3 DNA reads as TGTGCCGGCCAGGCTAGCGGAGCAGATACGCAGTATTTT. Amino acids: CAGQASGADTQYF.

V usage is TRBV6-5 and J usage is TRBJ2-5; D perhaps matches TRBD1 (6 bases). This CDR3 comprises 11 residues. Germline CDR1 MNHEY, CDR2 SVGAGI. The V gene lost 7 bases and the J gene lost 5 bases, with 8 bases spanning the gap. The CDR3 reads CASTQGETQYF. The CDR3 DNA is TGTGCCAGCACCCAGGGGGAGACCCAGTACTTC.

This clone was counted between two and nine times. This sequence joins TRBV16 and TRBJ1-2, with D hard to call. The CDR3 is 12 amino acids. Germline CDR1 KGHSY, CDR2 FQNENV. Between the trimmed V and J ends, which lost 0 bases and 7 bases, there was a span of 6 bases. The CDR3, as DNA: TGTGCCAGCAGCCAATCGAGGGTTGGCTACACCTTC. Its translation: CASSQSRVGYTF.

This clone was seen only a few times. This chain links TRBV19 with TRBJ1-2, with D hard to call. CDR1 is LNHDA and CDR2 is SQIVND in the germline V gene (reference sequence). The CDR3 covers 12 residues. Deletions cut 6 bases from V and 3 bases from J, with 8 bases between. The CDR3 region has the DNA TGTGCCAGTAGCGAAGACTACTATGGCTACACCTTC. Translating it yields CASSEDYYGYTF.

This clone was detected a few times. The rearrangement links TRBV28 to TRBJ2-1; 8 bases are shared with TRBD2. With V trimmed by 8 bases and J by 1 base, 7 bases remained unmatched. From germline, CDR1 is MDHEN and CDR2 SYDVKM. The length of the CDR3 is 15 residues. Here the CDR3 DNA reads TGTGCCAGCCGACCGCTAGCGGGTTCCTACAATGAGCAGTTCTTC. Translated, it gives CASRPLAGSYNEQFF.

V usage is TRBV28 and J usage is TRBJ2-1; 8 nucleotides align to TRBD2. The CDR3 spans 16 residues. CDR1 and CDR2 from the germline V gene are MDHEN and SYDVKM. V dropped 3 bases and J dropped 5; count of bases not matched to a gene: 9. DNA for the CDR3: TGTGCCAGCAGTTTGGGCCAGCGGGAGTCCGACAATGAGCAGTTCTTC. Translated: CASSLGQRESDNEQFF.

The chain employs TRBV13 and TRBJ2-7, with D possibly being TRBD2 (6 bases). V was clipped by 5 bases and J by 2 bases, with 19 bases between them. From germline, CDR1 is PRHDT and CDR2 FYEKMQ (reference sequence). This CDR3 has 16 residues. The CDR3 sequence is CASSPSGTPGAYEQYF. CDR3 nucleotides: TGTGCCAGCAGCCCATCCGGGACCCCGGGGGCCTACGAGCAGTACTTC.

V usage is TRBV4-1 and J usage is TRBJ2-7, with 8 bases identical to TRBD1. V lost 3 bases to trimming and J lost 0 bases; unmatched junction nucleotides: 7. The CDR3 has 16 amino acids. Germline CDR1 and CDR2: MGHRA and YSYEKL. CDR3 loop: CASSHPQGAGSYEQYF. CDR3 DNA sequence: TGCGCCAGCAGCCACCCCCAGGGGGCGGGCTCCTACGAGCAGTACTTC.

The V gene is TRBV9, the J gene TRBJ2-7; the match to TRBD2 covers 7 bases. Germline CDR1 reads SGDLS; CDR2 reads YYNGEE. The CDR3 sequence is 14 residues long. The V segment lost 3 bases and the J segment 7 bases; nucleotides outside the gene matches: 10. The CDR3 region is CASSDFGGSREQYF. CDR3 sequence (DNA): TGTGCCAGCAGCGATTTTGGCGGGAGCAGGGAGCAGTACTTC.

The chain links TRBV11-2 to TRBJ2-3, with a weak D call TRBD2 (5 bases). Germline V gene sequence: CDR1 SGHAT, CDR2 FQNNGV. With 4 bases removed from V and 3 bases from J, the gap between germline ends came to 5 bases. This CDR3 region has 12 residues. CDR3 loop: CASSWRTDTQYF. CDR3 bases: TGTGCCAGCAGCTGGAGGACAGATACGCAGTATTTT. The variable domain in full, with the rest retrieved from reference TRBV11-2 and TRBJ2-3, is EAGVAQSPRYKIIEKRQSVAFWCNPISGHATLYWYQQILGQGPKLLIQFQNNGVVDDSQLPKDRFSAERLKGVDSTLKIQPAKLEDSAVYLCASSWRTDTQYFGPGTRLTVL.

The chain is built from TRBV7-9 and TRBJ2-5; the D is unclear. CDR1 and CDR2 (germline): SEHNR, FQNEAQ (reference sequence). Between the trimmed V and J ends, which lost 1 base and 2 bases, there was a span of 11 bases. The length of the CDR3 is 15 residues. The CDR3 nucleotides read TGTGCCAGCAGCTTAGTTGGCGGATTACAAGAGACCCAGTACTTC. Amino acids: CASSLVGGLQETQYF.

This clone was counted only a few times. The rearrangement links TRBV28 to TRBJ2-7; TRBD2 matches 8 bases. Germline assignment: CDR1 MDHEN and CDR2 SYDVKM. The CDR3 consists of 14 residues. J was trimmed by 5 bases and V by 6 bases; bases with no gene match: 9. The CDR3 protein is CASRVAGYSHEQYF. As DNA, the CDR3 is TGTGCCAGCAGGGTAGCGGGGTATAGCCACGAGCAGTACTTC.

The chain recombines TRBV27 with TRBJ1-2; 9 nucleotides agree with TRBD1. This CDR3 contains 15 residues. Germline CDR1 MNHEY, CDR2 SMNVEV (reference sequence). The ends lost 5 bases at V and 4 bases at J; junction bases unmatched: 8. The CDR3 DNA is TGTGCCAGCAGTCATGACAGGGGGGGTGTCTATGGCTACACCTTC. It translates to CASSHDRGGVYGYTF.

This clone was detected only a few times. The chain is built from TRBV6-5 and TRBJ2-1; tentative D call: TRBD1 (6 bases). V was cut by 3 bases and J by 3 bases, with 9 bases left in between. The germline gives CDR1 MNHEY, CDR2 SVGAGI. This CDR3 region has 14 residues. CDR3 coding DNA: TGTGCCAGCAGTTATGGACAGCTCTACAATGAGCAGTTCTTC. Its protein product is CASSYGQLYNEQFF.

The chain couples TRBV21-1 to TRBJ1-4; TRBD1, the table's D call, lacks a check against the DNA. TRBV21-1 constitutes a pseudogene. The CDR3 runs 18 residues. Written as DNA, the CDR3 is TGTGCCAGCAGCACGACAGCCCCCACAACGGGAACTAATGAAAAACTGTTTTTT. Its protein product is CASSTTAPTTGTNEKLFF.

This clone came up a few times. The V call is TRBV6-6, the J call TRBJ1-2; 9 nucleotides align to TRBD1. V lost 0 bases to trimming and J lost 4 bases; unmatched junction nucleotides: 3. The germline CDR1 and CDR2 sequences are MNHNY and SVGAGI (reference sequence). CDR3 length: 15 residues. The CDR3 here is CASSYSPGQGYGYTF. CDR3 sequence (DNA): TGTGCCAGCAGTTACTCTCCGGGACAGGGCTATGGCTACACCTTC.

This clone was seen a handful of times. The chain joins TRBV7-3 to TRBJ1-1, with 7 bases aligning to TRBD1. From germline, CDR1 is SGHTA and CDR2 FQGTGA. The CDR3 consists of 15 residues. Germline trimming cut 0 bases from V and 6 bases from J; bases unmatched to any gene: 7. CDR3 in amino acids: CASSLTPGRGAEAFF. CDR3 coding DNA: TGTGCCAGCAGCTTAACACCGGGCAGGGGGGCTGAAGCTTTCTTT.

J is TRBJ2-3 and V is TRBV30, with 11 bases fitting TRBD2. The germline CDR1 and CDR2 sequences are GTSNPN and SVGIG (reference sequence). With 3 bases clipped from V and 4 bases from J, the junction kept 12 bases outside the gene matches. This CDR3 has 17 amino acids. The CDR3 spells CAWSLALAGVFSDTQYF. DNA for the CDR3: TGTGCCTGGAGCCTCGCACTAGCGGGAGTTTTCTCAGATACGCAGTATTTT.

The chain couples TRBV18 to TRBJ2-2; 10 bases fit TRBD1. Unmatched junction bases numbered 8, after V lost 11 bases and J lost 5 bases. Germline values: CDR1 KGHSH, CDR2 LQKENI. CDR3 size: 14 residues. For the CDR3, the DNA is TGTGCCGGCCAAGGACAGGGGGTTACCGGGGAGCTGTTTTTT. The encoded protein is CAGQGQGVTGELFF.

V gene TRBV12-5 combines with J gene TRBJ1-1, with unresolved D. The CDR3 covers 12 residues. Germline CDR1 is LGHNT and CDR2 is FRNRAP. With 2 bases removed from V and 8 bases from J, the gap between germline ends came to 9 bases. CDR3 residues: CASGLRESEAFF. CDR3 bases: TGTGCTAGTGGTTTGCGGGAGTCGGAAGCTTTCTTT.